The 15 T cell receptor beta chains presented below share a single source sample, sequenced in a study of cytomegalovirus exposure and HLA in healthy donors. The PCR ran on 60 Vbeta and 13 Jbeta primers. Using immunoSEQ multiplex PCR, the repertoire was profiled, and TCRdb retains in-frame clones only, with some absent. The sample lists tens of thousands of clones, approximately 85% occurring once. Specimen: PBMCs. Receptor source: a man under 40 in good health and CMV-seropositive.

The rearrangement joins TRBV5-8 to TRBJ2-2; possibly TRBD2 for D (5 bases). The V end lost 4 bases, the J end lost 6 bases, and 19 bases lay between the germline ends. Germline CDR1 reads SGHTS; CDR2 reads YDEGEE. The CDR3 is 16 amino acids. The CDR3 nucleotides are TGTGCCAGCAGCCTCTCGAGCCTCCCGGGGTCCGGGGAGCTGTTTTTT. This sequence encodes CASSLSSLPGSGELFF.

The gene calls are TRBV28 and TRBJ1-1; D may be TRBD1 (5 bases). CDR1 is MDHEN and CDR2 is SYDVKM in the germline V gene. The CDR3 loop spans 16 amino acids. Between the trimmed V and J ends, which lost 4 bases and 4 bases, there was a span of 19 bases. In DNA form, the CDR3 reads TGTGCCAGCAGTTCTCCAAACAAGGGGATGCGCACTGAAGCTTTCTTT. It yields the protein CASSSPNKGMRTEAFF.

This chain connects TRBV30 to TRBJ1-3; no reliable D call. The CDR3 extends over 15 amino acids. The germline V gene has CDR1 GTSNPN and CDR2 SVGIG (reference sequence). Trimming removed 3 bases at V and 0 bases at J, with 12 bases between. DNA for the CDR3: TGTGCCTGGAGGGACTCCGGCGGCTCTGGAAACACCATATATTTT. This translates into CAWRDSGGSGNTIYF.

The rearrangement uses TRBV2 and TRBJ2-5; D unresolved. Germline assignment: CDR1 SNHLY and CDR2 FYNNEI. The V end was cut by 2 bases, the J end by 2 bases, with 9 bases between. The CDR3 contains 14 residues. CDR3 DNA: TGTGCCAGCAGTGAATTGACACCTCAAGAGACCCAGTACTTC. Protein sequence: CASSELTPQETQYF.

V is TRBV28 and J is TRBJ2-1; TRBD2 matches at 7 bases. The J segment lost 3 bases and the V segment lost 8 bases, leaving 10 bases of the junction unmatched. This CDR3 comprises 15 residues. Germline-derived CDR1 and CDR2 are MDHEN and SYDVKM. The CDR3 nucleotides read TGTGCCAGCCGGGGCGGGGGAGGGGTCTACAATGAGCAGTTCTTC. It is translated as CASRGGGGVYNEQFF. The full variable domain, completed using reference TRBV28 and TRBJ2-1, is DVKVTQSSRYLVKRTGEKVFLECVQDMDHENMFWYRQDPGLGLRLIYFSYDVKMKEKGDIPEGYSVSREKKERFSLILESASTNQTSMYLCASRGGGGVYNEQFFGPGTRLTVL.

The chain employs TRBV6-1 and TRBJ2-7, with a weak D call TRBD2 (5 bases). CDR1 is MNHNS, CDR2 SASEGT, per germline. CDR3 size: 12 residues. V was trimmed by 7 bases and J by 2 bases, leaving 9 bases between them. The CDR3 reads CASKRQTYEQYF. Here the CDR3 DNA reads TGTGCCAGCAAGCGGCAGACCTACGAGCAGTACTTC.

This clone came up a few times. V gene TRBV6-5 combines with J gene TRBJ1-1; TRBD1 is a possible D gene (6 bases). The ends were cut back, 3 bases at V and 0 bases at J, with 11 bases in the middle. CDR3 length: 15 residues. CDR1 and CDR2 from the germline V gene are MNHEY and SVGAGI. CDR3 in amino acids: CASSYDRLMNTEAFF. CDR3 nucleotides: TGTGCCAGCAGTTATGACAGGCTGATGAACACTGAAGCTTTCTTT.

The table lists this clone with a few counts. The V gene is TRBV20-1, the J gene TRBJ1-3; unclear D gene. This CDR3 region has 11 residues. V lost 4 bases to trimming and J lost 4 bases, with 5 bases between them. CDR1 DFQATT and CDR2 SNEGSKA come from the germline V gene (reference sequence). For the CDR3, the DNA is TGCAGTGCTACCGGGGGAAACACCATATATTTT. Its protein product is CSATGGNTIYF.

The chain couples TRBV6-6 to TRBJ1-1, with 7 bases identical to TRBD1. CDR3 size: 14 residues. CDR1 MNHNY and CDR2 SVGAGI come from the germline V gene (reference sequence). V lost 0 bases to trimming and J lost 6 bases; unmatched junction nucleotides: 4. The CDR3 protein is CASSYSGQVAEAFF. In DNA form, the CDR3 reads TGTGCCAGCAGTTACTCAGGACAGGTGGCTGAAGCTTTCTTT.

The V gene is TRBV2, the J gene TRBJ2-1; 9 bases map to TRBD1. Germline V CDR1 and CDR2: SNHLY, FYNNEI. J was trimmed by 7 bases and V by 3 bases; bases with no gene match: 4. This CDR3 contains 14 residues. This CDR3 reads CASSEGTGNNEQFF. The CDR3 region has the DNA TGTGCCAGCAGTGAGGGGACAGGGAATAATGAGCAGTTCTTC.

The chain combines TRBV23-1 with TRBJ2-7; 9 nucleotides match TRBD1. TRBV23-1 belongs to the ORF category, with a function that is uncertain. The CDR3 has 19 amino acids. J gave up 3 bases and V 4 bases, and 19 bases lay outside the gene matches. This CDR3 reads CASSLQTGGLPMAIYEQYF. In DNA form, the CDR3 reads TGCGCCAGCAGTCTTCAGACAGGGGGTTTGCCGATGGCCATCTACGAGCAGTACTTC.

CDR3 nucleotides: TGTGCCAGCAGTCGGGCGGGGGGTCGCACAGATACGCAGTATTTT. Translated, it gives CASSRAGGRTDTQYF. This chain links TRBV25-1 with TRBJ2-3; 8 bases align to TRBD2. There are 15 residues in the CDR3. Germline V lookup: CDR1 MGHDK, CDR2 SYGVNS. V was clipped by 5 bases and J by 1 base; unmatched bases: 5.

This chain links TRBV5-1 with TRBJ2-5; 7 bases agree with TRBD1. Trimming at V came to 3 bases and at J to 1 base, leaving 6 bases not matched to a gene. Germline V gives CDR1 SGHRS, CDR2 YFSETQ. This CDR3 contains 15 residues. The CDR3 region has the DNA TGCGCCAGCAGCTCAGTGGGACAGTCCCAAGAGACCCAGTACTTC. This gives the protein CASSSVGQSQETQYF.

V is TRBV5-1 and J is TRBJ2-3, with 7 bases identical to TRBD2. Looked up from germline, CDR1 is SGHRS and CDR2 is YFSETQ. This CDR3 contains 15 residues. V lost 0 bases, J lost 6 bases, and 7 bases stayed unmatched. The CDR3 bases are TGCGCCAGCAGCTTGGCGGGGGAGGGGTCGGATACGCAGTATTTT. It specifies CASSLAGEGSDTQYF.

The V and J genes are TRBV2 and TRBJ2-7; no clear D. The CDR3 has 13 amino acids. From germline, CDR1 is SNHLY and CDR2 FYNNEI. V was cut by 3 bases and J by 2 bases, with 8 bases left in between. The CDR3 DNA sequence: TGTGCCAGCAGTGATAGCAGTCCCTACGAGCAGTACTTC. It encodes CASSDSSPYEQYF.